Listed below are T cell receptor beta chains from one sample, sequenced in a study of cytomegalovirus exposure and HLA in healthy donors. Repertoires were generated with immunoSEQ multiplex PCR, while TCRdb's copy carries only in-frame clones and drops some. The sample consists of over 80,000 clones, roughly 70% of them appearing once. The specimen sequenced was PBMCs. All receptors come from a man aged 35 to 55 in good health and CMV-seronegative. CDR3s include the opening cysteine and the closing phenylalanine or tryptophan. The order of the fields is V gene, D gene, J gene, clone size, CDR3 protein, CDR3 DNA. The D gene is left open where the match is weak. Rows may omit the clone size; those that give it use once, few, many or a size class.

TRBV2	NA	TRBJ1-2	NA	CASSEGRRAYGYTF	TGTGCCAGCAGTGAGGGGCGCAGGGCGTATGGCTACACCTTC
TRBV6-5	NA	TRBJ1-1	NA	CASSYSRQFYTEAFF	TGTGCCAGCAGTTACTCGAGGCAGTTTTACACTGAAGCTTTCTTT
TRBV27	NA	TRBJ1-5	once	CASSLSPFGQPQHF	TGTGCCAGCAGTTTATCTCCATTTGGCCAGCCCCAGCATTTT
TRBV9	TRBD2	TRBJ2-1	NA	CASSVVGGVQFF	TGTGCCAGCAGCGTAGTTGGGGGGGTGCAGTTCTTC
TRBV7-3	TRBD2	TRBJ2-7	NA	CASSFSTYGGGRTYEQYF	TGTGCCAGCAGCTTTTCTACGTATGGCGGCGGGAGGACCTACGAGCAGTACTTC
TRBV15	NA	TRBJ2-2	few	CATSRGVGNTGELFF	TGTGCCACCAGCAGGGGAGTTGGGAACACCGGGGAGCTGTTTTTT
TRBV18	NA	TRBJ1-4	NA	CASSPPLGLDEKLFF	TGTGCCAGCTCACCACCGTTGGGGCTAGATGAAAAACTGTTTTTT
TRBV12-5	TRBD1	TRBJ1-4	NA	CASGGDRGGTNEKLFF	TGTGCTAGTGGTGGGGACAGGGGAGGAACTAATGAAAAACTGTTTTTT
TRBV5-4	TRBD1	TRBJ2-2	NA	CASSKRTGEFGELFF	TGTGCCAGCAGCAAGAGGACAGGGGAGTTCGGGGAGCTGTTTTTT
TRBV2	NA	TRBJ2-7	NA	CASLQVGF	TGTGCCAGTTTACAAGTTGGCTTC
TRBV6-4	TRBD2	TRBJ2-7	NA	CASSREVAGVYEQYF	TGTGCCAGCAGCAGAGAGGTAGCGGGAGTCTACGAGCAGTACTTC
TRBV7-3	TRBD2	TRBJ2-3	NA	CASSLRRLAGALTDTQYF	TGTGCCAGCAGCCTCCGTCGACTAGCGGGGGCCCTCACAGATACGCAGTATTTT
TRBV27	TRBD1	TRBJ1-2	NA	CASRLGGRGYRYTF	TGTGCCAGCAGACTAGGGGGCCGGGGATATCGCTACACCTTC
TRBV7-8	TRBD2	TRBJ2-3	NA	CASSDELAGRTDTQYF	TGTGCCAGCAGCGATGAACTAGCGGGCCGCACAGATACGCAGTATTTT
TRBV27	TRBD1	TRBJ1-2	NA	CASRQGYYGYTF	TGTGCCAGCAGACAGGGGTACTATGGCTACACCTTC
TRBV11-2	NA	TRBJ1-6	NA	CASSLLGGAHSPLHF	TGTGCCAGCAGCTTATTGGGGGGAGCCCATTCACCCCTCCACTTT
TRBV7-6	TRBD2	TRBJ2-5	NA	CASSLDGRAGETQYF	TGTGCCAGCAGCTTAGATGGGAGGGCGGGAGAGACCCAGTACTTC
TRBV6-5	TRBD1	TRBJ2-7	NA	CASSPGQAISYEQYF	TGTGCCAGCAGCCCCGGACAGGCTATCTCCTACGAGCAGTACTTC
TRBV6-5	NA	TRBJ1-2	NA	CASSYQGANYGYTF	TGTGCCAGCAGTTACCAAGGGGCTAACTATGGCTACACCTTC
TRBV7-8	NA	TRBJ1-2	NA	CASSYRSGISTYGYTF	TGTGCCAGCAGTTACAGGTCAGGGATTAGTACCTATGGCTACACCTTC
TRBV7-6	NA	TRBJ1-6	NA	CASSSDWGRNSPLHF	TGTGCCAGCAGCTCGGACTGGGGTAGAAATTCACCCCTCCACTTT
TRBV28	NA	TRBJ1-2	NA	CASSSMGGPDYGYTF	TGTGCCAGCAGTTCCATGGGGGGGCCCGACTATGGCTACACCTTC
TRBV6-1	NA	TRBJ2-3	NA	CASIIAEPTDTQYF	TGTGCCAGCATTATAGCGGAGCCCACAGATACGCAGTATTTT
TRBV19	TRBD1	TRBJ1-2	NA	CASGNRGHVSEGYTF	TGTGCCAGTGGCAACAGGGGGCATGTATCTGAAGGCTACACCTTC
TRBV7-9	NA	TRBJ1-2	few	CATARENYGYTF	TGTGCCACCGCTCGGGAAAACTATGGCTACACCTTC
TRBV6-1	NA	TRBJ2-7	NA	CASRHLTSYEQYF	TGTGCCAGCAGACACCTCACCTCCTACGAGCAGTACTTC
TRBV4-2	NA	TRBJ2-2	NA	CASSPFPLQGGGTGELFF	TGTGCCAGCAGCCCGTTTCCATTACAGGGTGGCGGCACCGGGGAGCTGTTTTTT
TRBV10-3	TRBD1	TRBJ2-3	NA	CAISESTGGTDTQYF	TGTGCCATCAGTGAGTCGACAGGGGGCACAGATACGCAGTATTTT
TRBV6-6	NA	TRBJ2-2	NA	CASSYSVANTGELFF	TGTGCCAGCAGTTACTCGGTAGCAAACACCGGGGAGCTGTTTTTT
TRBV7-3	NA	TRBJ1-1	NA	CASSQGPANTEAFF	TGTGCCAGCAGCCAGGGGCCAGCGAACACTGAAGCTTTCTTT
TRBV7-9	NA	TRBJ2-5	few	CASSLAGTRQETQYF	TGTGCCAGCAGCTTAGCTGGCACAAGACAAGAGACCCAGTACTTC
TRBV6-6	NA	TRBJ1-2	NA	CASRTDYSVANYGYTF	TGTGCCAGCAGGACGGATTACAGTGTAGCTAACTATGGCTACACCTTC
TRBV28	TRBD1	TRBJ1-6	NA	CASSPTGAGSPLHF	TGTGCCAGCAGTCCTACAGGGGCGGGATCACCCCTCCACTTT
TRBV11-1	NA	TRBJ1-1	NA	CASSLQILNTEAFF	TGTGCCAGCAGCTTACAGATTTTGAACACTGAAGCTTTCTTT
TRBV29-1	TRBD1	TRBJ1-1	NA	CSVMTGMNTEAFF	TGCAGCGTTATGACAGGGATGAACACTGAAGCTTTCTTT
TRBV5-1	TRBD2	TRBJ2-7	NA	CASSPTGRGASYEQYF	TGCGCCAGCAGCCCGACGGGGCGGGGGGCCTCCTACGAGCAGTACTTC
TRBV25-1	NA	TRBJ1-6	NA	CASSEGAGNSPLHF	TGTGCCAGCAGTGAGGGGGCTGGCAATTCACCCCTCCACTTT
TRBV2	TRBD2	TRBJ2-5	NA	CASSDRIAGTQETQYF	TGTGCCAGCAGTGATCGGATAGCGGGGACACAAGAGACCCAGTACTTC
TRBV9	TRBD1	TRBJ1-5	NA	CASSVGKGGGQPQHF	TGTGCCAGCAGCGTCGGAAAAGGGGGCGGTCAGCCCCAGCATTTT
TRBV5-4	TRBD2	TRBJ2-7	NA	CASSLASSGGLTYEQYF	TGTGCCAGCAGCTTGGCAAGTAGCGGGGGGCTCACCTACGAGCAGTACTTC
TRBV12-5	NA	TRBJ1-1	NA	CASGYNTEAFF	TGTGCTAGTGGCTACAACACTGAAGCTTTCTTT
TRBV7-2	NA	TRBJ2-2	NA	CASSLVTRGAGELFF	TGTGCCAGCAGCTTAGTGACCAGGGGAGCCGGGGAGCTGTTTTTT
TRBV7-2	NA	TRBJ2-5	NA	CASSRGFSRGSEETQYF	TGTGCCAGCAGCCGAGGGTTCTCACGGGGAAGTGAAGAGACCCAGTACTTC
TRBV27	NA	TRBJ2-3	NA	CASRLNRGFTDTQYF	TGTGCCAGCAGACTCAATCGGGGATTCACAGATACGCAGTATTTT
TRBV4-1	TRBD1	TRBJ1-5	NA	CASSQPDREGQPQHF	TGCGCCAGCAGCCAACCGGACAGGGAAGGGCAGCCCCAGCATTTT
TRBV6-6	NA	TRBJ2-3	few	CASVRRGTVTDTQYF	TGTGCCAGCGTTCGAAGGGGTACGGTCACAGATACGCAGTATTTT